This TCR beta chain was recovered during a study of cytomegalovirus exposure and HLA in healthy donors (dated by TCRdb to about 2017). Looking at the study overall: According to an earlier analysis of 550 to 750 of the donors, 150 million to 200 million T cells yielded some 110 million unique TCR beta sequences and around 280 Gb of sequence data. Roughly 290 gigabases of sequencing data and 70 million to 95 million unique TCR sequences made up an early release that covered under 750 HLA-typed donors. Of the 350 to 450 genotyped donors, about 84% fell in the genetic ancestry cluster associated with self-reported Caucasian donors. The aim of the study was to test whether cataloging public T cell receptors could identify signatures of past pathogen exposure. The study profiled the T cell repertoires of hundreds of subjects by immunosequencing and related them to cytomegalovirus serostatus. Along with the roughly 670-subject first cohort, a separate validation cohort of over a hundred different subjects was used. High-throughput TCR immunosequencing, statistical association of individual TCRs with disease status, and machine learning were combined to predict cytomegalovirus infection status. To study patterns of TCR occurrence, a later analysis re-analyzed previously published TCR beta repertoires from more than 550 donors and added high-resolution HLA genotyping. Rather than using new phenotypic data, the later analysis identified candidate immune exposures from TCR beta sequences and from how often those sequences occurred across donors. To decide whether each TCR beta V gene segment behaved as functional or pseudogenic, an earlier analysis of some 580 of the donors relied on high-throughput TCR beta sequencing. Alongside the repertoire data, information on donor age, sex, ethnicity and CMV serostatus was compiled. A later genetic analysis used genome-wide SNP genotypes for about 65% of the 666 donors, treating that subset as a discovery cohort. All discovery cohort repertoires had been generated using a single sequencing platform. Both class I and class II loci were covered by HLA typing, at four-digit resolution. The number of typed donors differed by locus: about 620-630 for A, B, C, DRB1 and DQB1; 522 for DQA1; some 610 for DPA1; and some 470 for DPB1. About five DR-DQ haplotypes were handled as single units for association and clustering, since linkage in the cohort was strong. Among about 360 genotyped donors of the cohort, an average of 235,054 unique TCR beta nucleotide sequences were sequenced per donor, about a sixth of them non-productive.

There are a few counts of this clone. Its antigen is unknown. There are no base qualities to consult, and no much larger clone falls within one base. Preparation of the library involved the immunoSEQ multiplex PCR assay. For the multiplex PCR, a mixture combining 60 forward primers for TCR Vbeta segments and 13 reverse primers for TCR Jbeta segments was used. The CDR3 region of rearranged TCR beta genes was amplified from genomic DNA by a multiplex PCR assay. The amplified TCR beta libraries were sequenced on the Illumina HiSeq System as 87-base-pair reads. As for the original processing: A later analysis tallied some 79 million unique TCR beta chains across the roughly 610 repertoires, and approximately 12 million of those chains were shared by two or more donors. To remove PCR and sequencing errors, raw reads were error-corrected and collapsed into unique sequences using a nearest-neighbor algorithm that merged closely related sequences. V, D and J gene segments were assigned by aligning CDR3 sequences to IMGT reference sequences. For a sequence to be retained, a match of at least six nucleotides was required to both a V gene segment and a J gene segment. Rearrangements were classified as productive when the CDR3 lacked stop codons and remained in frame with V and J, and all other rearrangements were classified as non-productive. CDR3 was defined by IMGT convention, running from the second conserved V-encoded cysteine to the conserved J-encoded phenylalanine. The earlier analysis of roughly 590 of the donors excluded sequences that lacked an unambiguous match to a single V gene segment. An earlier analysis of approximately 590 of the donors called V segments functional above 56.7% productive rearrangements and segregating when the between-donor standard deviation exceeded 5%. A statistical classification framework was built for diagnosing cytomegalovirus status from the catalog of TCR beta chain sequences. V and J gene assignment, in a later analysis, came from comparing TCR nucleotide sequences with IMGT/GENE-DB human TR gene sequences. Using the TCRdist pipeline, a later analysis assigned CDR3 sequences along with most-parsimonious VDJ recombination scenarios. A later analysis defined each TCR beta chain by its CDR3 amino acid sequence plus V-gene family, and excluded reads lacking a unique V-gene family. As a way to deal with suspected cross-contamination and a sequencing artifact, a later analysis dropped roughly 620 nucleotide sequences that were highly shared and had low generation probability. In a later analysis, a clonal expansion index for each public chain was calculated from normalized within-repertoire ranks of inferred template counts. Generation probabilities in a later analysis came from a VDJ recombination model fitted to out-of-frame rearrangements, and those results were checked against IGoR. Hypergeometric tests were used in a later analysis to score TCR-TCR, TCR-HLA and TCR-CMV co-occurrence, with a repertoire-size bias correction applied to the TCR pairs. In a later analysis, false discovery rates were estimated by permuting HLA or CMV assignments 20 times. In a later analysis, co-occurring TCRs were grouped with DBSCAN, and TCRdist sequence similarity was added when clustering was performed within HLA-allele-positive subsets. Repertoires with fewer than 30,000 or more than 120,000 public chains were left out of co-occurrence clustering, as were a few repertoires with anomalous nucleotide sharing. TCRdb obtained this table from immuneACCESS and retained in-frame rearrangements with V and J assigned. These tables miss some clones; where compared with another copy, unresolved V genes account for less than half of the shortfall, and the remainder is unexplained. From that table come the V and J calls and clone size; the DNA was used to work out D and trimming. The sample data list about 150,000 clones, and 78% of these were observed just once. About 1.5% of the sample belongs to the ten largest clones.

CDR3 length: 13 amino acids, cysteine to phenylalanine. The read is trimmed to its CDR3 DNA, 39 bases read in frame from base 1. Taken from the germline V gene, the CDR1 and CDR2 loops are KGHSH and LQKENI. V is pared back by 8 bases and J by 3 bases, with 11 bases lying between the germline termini. The cohort consisted of some 730 healthy bone marrow donors. At the time of sampling, all cohort members were nominally healthy, though unrecorded immune exposures were likely present. The donor tested CMV seronegative and was one of the 352 seronegative cohort members. Each donor provided a peripheral blood sample, and peripheral blood mononuclear cells were used for TCR beta sequencing. The Qiagen DNeasy Blood Extraction Kit was used to extract genomic DNA from the blood cell samples. On the study overall, not on this receptor specifically: A later analysis associated 15,000 to 20,000 TCR beta sequences with specific HLA alleles at a false discovery rate of 0.05. A few of the identified cytomegalovirus-associated TCR beta chains were confirmed in vitro to be specific for cytomegalovirus antigens. An earlier analysis of roughly 570 of the donors showed that most TCR beta V segments appeared in productive rearrangements either about 87% or about 30% of the time, which broadly matched IMGT annotations. The study listed approximately 150 TCR beta chains as associated with cytomegalovirus. Because counts were too low, under 20 rarely observed V segments, including chromosome 9 orphons, were left out of the earlier analysis of 587 of the donors. According to a later analysis, parvovirus B19, influenza, CMV and Epstein-Barr virus appeared linked to several top co-occurrence clusters. A further reported finding was that TCR beta sequences accurately predicted the HLA-A and HLA-B alleles for most subjects in the first cohort. Assigning TCR associations to individual alleles was difficult when HLA alleles, especially DR and DQ, strongly co-occurred. Immune exposure information for the cohort was limited to CMV serostatus. In a later analysis, TCR association rates were found to vary across HLA loci, with the most associated TCRs seen for DRB1 alleles and the fewest for HLA-C alleles. Compared with the 666-donor mean, donors in an Asian-associated ancestry cluster had fewer N-insertions in productive TCRs, according to a later genetic analysis. The classifier was reported to diagnose cytomegalovirus status with high specificity and sensitivity in both the original and validation cohorts. In a later analysis, HLA-associated TCR beta chains were found to be more clonally expanded and to have lower generation probabilities than equally common non-associated chains. A cluster of highly shared sequence variants was judged likely to be a technical artifact of the sequencing pipeline. A later analysis found that most CMV-associated TCR beta chains appeared HLA-restricted, with HLA associations seemingly driven largely by CMV exposure. Most TCR sequences were observed very rarely across donors, whereas some public TCRs were present in many individuals. The cohort was sequenced for TCR beta chains only, and without alpha or paired-chain data the features that could be detected were limited. The presence/absence analyses assumed that sequencing depth was roughly uniform across donors, and that assumption may not be true. The authors suggested that the approach could potentially be extended to other disease states and immunological phenotypes. Some IMGT-functional V segments, including TRBV6-2 and TRBV6-3, could not be distinguished by the 87-base-pair reads and were therefore excluded. In a later genetic analysis, a missense DCLRE1C variant was associated with V-gene and J-gene trimming of TCR beta chains, and the association was replicated in an independent cohort. HLA typing was unavailable for some donors at each locus, so association tests used only the typed subset. Linkage disequilibrium might explain the correlated functional status among segregating V segments, but an unknown experimental factor could not be excluded.

The sample comprised PBMCs. Recombination joined TRBV18 with TRBJ1-5, with the D gene not clear enough to name. This clonotype originated in a male donor in good health and CMV-seronegative. The encoded CDR3 is CASRGYDNQPQHF. The DNA sequence reads TGTGCCAGCAGAGGTTATGACAATCAGCCCCAGCATTTT.